What follows are 19 T cell receptor beta chains derived from one specimen sequenced in a study of T cells in Graves' hyperthyroidism and ophthalmopathy. Amplification yielded TCR beta CDR3 regions, with RNA transcripts as the source. A first-round RT-PCR of the TCR CDR3 used the HTBI primer set. TCRdb re-analysed the multiplex PCR reads in MiXCR, keeping a single row per CDR3 protein. This repertoire shows some 600,000 distinct CDR3 sequences, approximately 13% found once; its top ten account for 5.8%. Sequencing was carried out using blood. The origin of the receptors is a woman in her 30s with Graves' hyperthyroidism that later progressed to Graves' ophthalmopathy.

This clonotype was found many times. V is TRBV6-1 and J is TRBJ1-5; D is possibly TRBD1 (5 bases). Per the germline V gene, CDR1 is MNHNS and CDR2 is SASEGT. Trimming stripped 10 bases from V and 4 bases from J, with 14 bases between. The CDR3 totals 13 residues. As DNA, the CDR3 is TGTGCCACCTACGGCGGGGGGAATCAGCCCCAGCATTTT. Translated: CATYGGGNQPQHF.

This clonotype was seen many times. The chain joins TRBV9 to TRBJ1-2; D is unresolved. Germline-derived CDR1 and CDR2 are SGDLS and YYNGEE. V lost 5 bases and J lost 4, with 12 bases in between. The CDR3 is 13 residues long. The CDR3 reads CASSPEETYGYTF. The CDR3 DNA sequence: TGTGCCAGCAGTCCGGAGGAGACCTATGGCTACACCTTC.

The chain employs TRBV30 and TRBJ2-4; 11 bases match TRBD2. J gave up 11 bases and V 2 bases, and 5 bases lay outside the gene matches. This CDR3 has 13 amino acids. Germline CDR1 and CDR2: GTSNPN and SVGIG (reference sequence). In nucleotides, the CDR3 is TGTGCCTGGAGTTTGGGGACTAGCGGACTTCAGTACTTC. This translates into CAWSLGTSGLQYF.

As DNA, the CDR3 is TGCAGTGCTAGAGATGGAGACTCCAGGGGTCCTAGCACAGATACGCAGTATTTT. This encodes CSARDGDSRGPSTDTQYF. This chain links TRBV20-1 with TRBJ2-3; D might be TRBD1 (6 bases). Germline V gene data show CDR1 as DFQATT and CDR2 as SNEGSKA (reference sequence). The V and J ends lost 0 bases and 0 bases respectively, with 19 bases between them. This CDR3 is built from 18 residues.

This clonotype was picked up many times. The chain employs TRBV29-1 and TRBJ1-1; D is uncertain. CDR1 and CDR2 (germline): SQVTM, ANQGSEA. The length of the CDR3 is 13 residues. V shed 1 base and J shed 1 base, with 7 bases lying between them. In DNA, the CDR3 is TGCAGCGTTGAAGGGGGAGGGAACACTGAAGCTTTCTTT. Encoded protein: CSVEGGGNTEAFF.

This clonotype has at least ten counts. This chain uses TRBV28 with TRBJ2-7; D gene uncertain. There are 12 residues in the CDR3. Looked up from germline, CDR1 is MDHEN and CDR2 is SYDVKM. The germline V and J ends were trimmed by 6 bases and 6 bases, with 12 bases remaining between them. The CDR3 nucleotides read TGTGCCAGCAGCCTGAAGCCCTCCGAGCAGTACTTC. As protein: CASSLKPSEQYF.

This clonotype has a count of ten or more. The chain carries TRBV7-2 and TRBJ1-2; possible D gene TRBD1, 6 bases. Trimming removed 4 bases from V and 4 bases from J, with 13 bases in between. The CDR3 sequence is 14 residues long. Germline CDR1 SGHTA, CDR2 FQGNSA. The CDR3 nucleotides read TGTGCCAGCAGCTCCCGACGACAGGCCTATGGCTACACCTTC. Translated: CASSSRRQAYGYTF.

This clonotype was counted many times. The V and J genes are TRBV7-9 and TRBJ2-2; D ambiguous. V was cut by 2 bases and J by 1 base, with 8 bases left in between. CDR1 and CDR2 from the germline V gene are SEHNR and FQNEAQ (reference sequence). The CDR3 has 15 residues. As DNA, the CDR3 is TGTGCCAGCAGCTTAACCGTTGAGAACACCGGGGAGCTGTTTTTT. Translation: CASSLTVENTGELFF. The variable domain in full, with the rest retrieved from reference TRBV7-9 and TRBJ2-2, is DTGVSQNPRHKITKRGQNVTFRCDPISEHNRLYWYRQTLGQGPEFLTYFQNEAQLEKSRLLSDRFSAERPKGSFSTLEIQRTEQGDSAMYLCASSLTVENTGELFFGEGSRLTVL.

This clonotype has a handful of counts. The J gene is TRBJ2-7, the V gene TRBV4-2; 10 nucleotides agree with TRBD2. V trimming: 2 bases; J trimming: 7 bases; junction bases outside the gene matches: 11. The germline gives CDR1 LGHNA, CDR2 YNFKEQ. This CDR3 is 16 amino acids long. The CDR3 nucleotides are TGTGCCAGCAGCCAATTATTAGCGGGAGGCTCGAGGGAGCAGTACTTC. Its protein is CASSQLLAGGSREQYF.

This clonotype has only a few counts. This chain uses TRBV5-1 with TRBJ1-4, with 7 nucleotides matching TRBD1. The CDR3 covers 14 residues. Trimming took 5 bases from V and 7 from J; bases not matched to a gene: 8. Germline CDR1 reads SGHRS; CDR2 reads YFSETQ. The CDR3 spells CASRDDRAGEKLFF. The CDR3 DNA follows: TGCGCCAGCAGGGACGACAGGGCAGGTGAAAAACTGTTTTTT.

This clonotype was counted many times. The V and J genes are TRBV7-2 and TRBJ2-1; 9 bases fit TRBD1. J was trimmed by 5 bases and V by 0 bases; bases with no gene match: 5. Germline V CDR1 and CDR2: SGHTA, FQGNSA. There are 16 residues in the CDR3. As DNA, the CDR3 is TGTGCCAGCAGCTTAGCGCCGGGACAGGGAAACAATGAGCAGTTCTTC. Its protein product is CASSLAPGQGNNEQFF.

In this sample, this clonotype turned up many times. The V call is TRBV7-2, the J call TRBJ1-2, with D possibly matching TRBD1 (6 bases). Germline V CDR1 and CDR2: SGHTA, FQGNSA. The CDR3 consists of 16 residues. V lost 4 bases, J lost 3 bases, and 18 bases lay in between. CDR3 residues: CASSSLWGGADYGYTF. Here the CDR3 DNA reads TGTGCCAGCAGCTCACTCTGGGGGGGCGCCGACTATGGCTACACCTTC.

This clonotype was counted only a few times. J is TRBJ2-5 and V is TRBV5-1; TRBD2 agrees at 13 bases. The CDR3 consists of 15 residues. After removal of 4 bases from V and 9 bases from J, the junction contained 9 bases not matched to a gene. Germline V gene sequence: CDR1 SGHRS, CDR2 YFSETQ. The CDR3 region is CASSPTTSGGKAQYF. The CDR3 bases are TGCGCCAGCAGCCCGACGACTAGCGGGGGGAAGGCCCAGTACTTC. Variable domain in full (rest from reference TRBV5-1 and TRBJ2-5): KAGVTQTPRYLIKTRGQQVTLSCSPISGHRSVSWYQQTPGQGLQFLFEYFSETQRNKGNFPGRFSGRQFSNSRSEMNVSTLELGDSALYLCASSPTTSGGKAQYFGPGTRLLVL.

This clonotype has just a few counts. The gene calls are TRBV30 and TRBJ2-1; D ambiguous. V dropped 3 bases and J dropped 10 bases, with 10 bases sitting between them. CDR3 size: 11 residues. Germline V gene data show CDR1 as GTSNPN and CDR2 as SVGIG (reference sequence). The CDR3 region is CAWRAQREQFF. Here the CDR3 DNA reads TGTGCCTGGAGGGCTCAAAGGGAGCAGTTCTTC.

The V call is TRBV10-1, the J call TRBJ2-7; D remains ambiguous. This CDR3 is built from 15 residues. With 1 base removed from V and 2 bases from J, the gap between germline ends came to 12 bases. Looked up from germline, CDR1 is WNHNN and CDR2 is SYGVQD (reference sequence). The CDR3 reads CASSEYVSSTYEQYF. The CDR3 DNA is TGCGCCAGCAGTGAGTACGTCTCTTCAACCTACGAGCAGTACTTC.

This clonotype was counted many times. This sequence joins TRBV24-1 and TRBJ2-3; D possibly corresponds to TRBD1 (5 bases). The length of the CDR3 is 15 residues. The germline V gene has CDR1 KGHDR and CDR2 SFDVKD. Trimming removed 2 bases from V and 1 base from J, with 9 bases in between. Here the CDR3 reads CATSDWARGTDTQYF. For the CDR3, the DNA is TGTGCCACCAGTGATTGGGCCAGGGGCACAGATACGCAGTATTTT.

This clonotype was seen at least ten times. V and J are TRBV7-2 and TRBJ1-5, with no clear D. The V gene lost 1 base and the J gene lost 7 bases, with 14 bases spanning the gap. The CDR3 consists of 15 residues. Germline loops: CDR1 SGHTA, CDR2 FQGNSA. The CDR3 nucleotides read TGTGCCAGCAGCTTAGAAAGTTCAGTAACCCAGCCCCAGCATTTT. Translated: CASSLESSVTQPQHF.

This chain connects TRBV19 to TRBJ1-1; no firm D call. Germline V CDR1 and CDR2: LNHDA, SQIVND (reference sequence). The CDR3 runs 14 residues. V was cut by 7 bases and J by 4 bases, with 16 bases left in between. In nucleotides, the CDR3 is TGTGCCAGTACCTCCCTTGGGAGGGTCACTGAAGCTTTCTTT. Residues: CASTSLGRVTEAFF.

V usage is TRBV2 and J usage is TRBJ2-2; D tentatively fits TRBD1 or TRBD2 (5 bases each). CDR1 SNHLY and CDR2 FYNNEI come from the germline V gene. Trimming cost V 2 bases and J 1 base, with 11 bases left between them. CDR3 size: 16 residues. CDR3 region: CASSESGPENTGELFF. The CDR3 region has the DNA TGTGCCAGCAGTGAATCGGGGCCGGAGAACACCGGGGAGCTGTTTTTT.